The text below deals with one T cell receptor (beta chain). Its target is not known. This entry belongs to a study of graft-versus-host responses after intestinal transplantation. The wider study: Every recipient underwent anti-thymocyte globulin induction, then tacrolimus and steroids for 3 to 4 years.

The CDR3 length is 18 residues. Trimming at V came to 3 bases and at J to 4 bases, leaving 13 bases not matched to a gene. Germline-derived CDR1 and CDR2 are MDHEN and SYDVKM. Notes on the study in general: GvH clones turned up in recipient marrow; some had shown up first in ileum or blood.

Using immunoSEQ multiplex PCR, the repertoire was profiled, and TCRdb retains in-frame clones only, with some absent. The sample contains about 51,000 clones, roughly 90% of which appear only once. The sample in question was unstimulated CD4+ T cells sorted from spleen or lymph node cells, obtained before transplant. The clonotype was recovered from a human donor who was the organ donor for an intestinal transplant. This chain joins TRBV28 and TRBJ2-2; 8 bases are shared with TRBD2. CDR3 nucleotides: TGTGCCAGCAGTTTCCTGATCTTAGCGGGGATACGCACCGGGGAGCTGTTTTTT. This gives the protein CASSFLILAGIRTGELFF.